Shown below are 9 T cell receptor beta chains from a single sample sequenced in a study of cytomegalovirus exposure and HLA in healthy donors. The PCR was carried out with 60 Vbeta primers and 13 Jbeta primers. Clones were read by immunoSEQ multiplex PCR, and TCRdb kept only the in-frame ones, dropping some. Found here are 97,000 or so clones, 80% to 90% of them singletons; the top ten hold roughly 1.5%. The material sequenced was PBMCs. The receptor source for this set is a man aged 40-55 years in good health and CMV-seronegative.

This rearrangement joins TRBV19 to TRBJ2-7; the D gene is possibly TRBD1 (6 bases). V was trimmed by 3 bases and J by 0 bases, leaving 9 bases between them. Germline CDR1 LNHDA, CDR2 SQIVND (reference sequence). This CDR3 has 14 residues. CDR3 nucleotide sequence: TGTGCCAGTAGTATCACAGGGACCTCCTACGAGCAGTACTTC. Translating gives CASSITGTSYEQYF.

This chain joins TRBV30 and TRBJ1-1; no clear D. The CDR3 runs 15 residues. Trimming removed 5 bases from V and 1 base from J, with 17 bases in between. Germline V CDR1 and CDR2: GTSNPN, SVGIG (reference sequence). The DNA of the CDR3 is TGTGCCTGGGGCGGCGGTGGTGCTTCGAACACTGAAGCTTTCTTT. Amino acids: CAWGGGGASNTEAFF.

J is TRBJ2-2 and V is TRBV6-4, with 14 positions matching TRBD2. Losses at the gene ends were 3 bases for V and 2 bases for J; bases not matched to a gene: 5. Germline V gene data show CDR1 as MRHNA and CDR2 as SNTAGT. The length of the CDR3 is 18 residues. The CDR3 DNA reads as TGTGCCAGCAGTGATTCCGGACTAGCGGGGGGCAACACCGGGGAGCTGTTTTTT. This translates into CASSDSGLAGGNTGELFF.

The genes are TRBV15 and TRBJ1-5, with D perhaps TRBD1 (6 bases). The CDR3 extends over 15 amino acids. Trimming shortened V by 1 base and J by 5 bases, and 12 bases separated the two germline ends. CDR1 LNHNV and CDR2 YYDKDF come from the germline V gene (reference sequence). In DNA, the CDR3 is TGTGCCACCAGCAGAGCCGGGACACAATATCAGCCCCAGCATTTT. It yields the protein CATSRAGTQYQPQHF.

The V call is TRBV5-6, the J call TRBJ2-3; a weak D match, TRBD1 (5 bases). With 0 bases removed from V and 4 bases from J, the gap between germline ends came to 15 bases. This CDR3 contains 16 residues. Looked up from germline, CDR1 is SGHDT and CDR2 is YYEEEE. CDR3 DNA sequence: TGTGCCAGCAGCTTGGCCATAAGGCAGGGCGCAGATACGCAGTATTTT. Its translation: CASSLAIRQGADTQYF. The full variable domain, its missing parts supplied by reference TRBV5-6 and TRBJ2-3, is DAGVTQSPTHLIKTRGQQVTLRCSPKSGHDTVSWYQQALGQGPQFIFQYYEEEERQRGNFPDRFSGHQFPNYSSELNVNALLLGDSALYLCASSLAIRQGADTQYFGPGTRLTVL.

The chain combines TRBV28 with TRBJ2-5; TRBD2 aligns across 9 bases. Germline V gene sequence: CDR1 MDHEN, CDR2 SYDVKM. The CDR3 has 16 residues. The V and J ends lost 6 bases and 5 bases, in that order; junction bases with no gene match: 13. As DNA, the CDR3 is TGTGCCAGCAGCCAGGAAAGCGGGGGGTGGGTGGAGACCCAGTACTTC. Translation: CASSQESGGWVETQYF.

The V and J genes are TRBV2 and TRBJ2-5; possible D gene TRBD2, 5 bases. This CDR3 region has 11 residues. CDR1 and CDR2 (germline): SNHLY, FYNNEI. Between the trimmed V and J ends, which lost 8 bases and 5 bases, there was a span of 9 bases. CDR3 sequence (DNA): TGTGCCAGCTCCCGGGATGAGACCCAGTACTTC. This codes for CASSRDETQYF.

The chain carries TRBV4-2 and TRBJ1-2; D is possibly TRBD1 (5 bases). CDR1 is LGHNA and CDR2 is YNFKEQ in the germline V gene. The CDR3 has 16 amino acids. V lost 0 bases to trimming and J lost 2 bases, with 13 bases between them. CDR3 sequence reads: CASSQDPGRANYGYTF. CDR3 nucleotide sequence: TGTGCCAGCAGCCAAGATCCTGGCAGGGCGAACTATGGCTACACCTTC.

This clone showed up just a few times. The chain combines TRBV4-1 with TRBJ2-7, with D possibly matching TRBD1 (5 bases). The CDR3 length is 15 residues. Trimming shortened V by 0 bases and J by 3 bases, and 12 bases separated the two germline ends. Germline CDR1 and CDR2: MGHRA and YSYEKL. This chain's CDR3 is CASSQDWGDLYEQYF. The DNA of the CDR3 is TGCGCCAGCAGCCAAGACTGGGGCGACCTCTACGAGCAGTACTTC.